This entry is about one T cell receptor beta chain. The CDR3 loop spans 13 amino acids. V lost 7 bases, J lost 0 bases, and 6 bases lay in between. Germline loops: CDR1 SGHAT, CDR2 FQNNGV. There were no recent acute infections or vaccinations among the donors, who were healthy HIV-negative adults. The sample comes from a study of shared clonotypes between healthy human individuals. Study in general: Per donor, CD8 memory used one plate, CD8 naive used two, CD4 memory used three and CD4 naive used three.

Original handling: As immunoSEQ supplied junction-only sequences (without quality scores), filtering differed. Clones were read by immunoSEQ multiplex PCR, and TCRdb kept only the in-frame ones, dropping some. Clone size and the V and J calls come from that table; the DNA yielded D and trimming. The sample carries hundreds of thousands of clones, 90% to 97% recorded once. The sample consisted of naive CD4+ T cells sorted from blood. The subset: CD45RA+ positively selected. This sequence joins TRBV11-2 and TRBJ2-2; possibly TRBD2 for D (6 bases). The sequence was collected from a woman in her twenties or thirties in good health. CDR3 nucleotide sequence: TGTGCCAGCAAGCGGGCGAACACCGGGGAGCTGTTTTTT. Translated, it gives CASKRANTGELFF. Complete variable domain (other parts from reference TRBV11-2 and TRBJ2-2): EAGVAQSPRYKIIEKRQSVAFWCNPISGHATLYWYQQILGQGPKLLIQFQNNGVVDDSQLPKDRFSAERLKGVDSTLKIQPAKLEDSAVYLCASKRANTGELFFGEGSRLTVL.